This T cell receptor beta chain comes out of a study of T cell changes during pregnancy in multiple sclerosis. The CDR3 is made up of 16 amino acids. Germline V gene lookup returns CDR1 SGHKS and CDR2 YYEKEE (reference sequence). About this clone: Germline and junction disagree at one end, which may indicate a read error.

Assay: immunoSEQ multiplex PCR; the TCRdb copy retains only in-frame clones and omits some. Here the sample spans over 65,000 clones, roughly nine tenths being singletons. The material sequenced was peripheral blood, taken in the second trimester of pregnancy. The receptor's source is a female donor with multiple sclerosis, enrolled in a pregnancy study. The V and J genes are TRBV5-5 and TRBJ2-5, with 16 bases lining up with TRBD2. DNA of the CDR3: TGTGCCAGCAGGTTGGGACTAGCGGGGGGGCAGGAGACCCAGTACTTC. Translation gives CASRLGLAGGQETQYF.